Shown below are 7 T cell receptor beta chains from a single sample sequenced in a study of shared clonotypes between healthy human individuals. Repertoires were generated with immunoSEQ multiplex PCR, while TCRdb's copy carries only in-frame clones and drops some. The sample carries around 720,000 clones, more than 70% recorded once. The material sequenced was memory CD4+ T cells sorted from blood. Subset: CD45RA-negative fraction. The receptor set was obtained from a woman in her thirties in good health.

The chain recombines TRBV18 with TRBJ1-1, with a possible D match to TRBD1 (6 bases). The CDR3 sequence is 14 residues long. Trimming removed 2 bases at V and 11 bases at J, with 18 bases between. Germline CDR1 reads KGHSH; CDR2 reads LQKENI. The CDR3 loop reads CASSPNPEGEGAFF. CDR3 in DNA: TGTGCCAGCTCACCAAACCCCGAGGGGGAGGGGGCTTTCTTT.

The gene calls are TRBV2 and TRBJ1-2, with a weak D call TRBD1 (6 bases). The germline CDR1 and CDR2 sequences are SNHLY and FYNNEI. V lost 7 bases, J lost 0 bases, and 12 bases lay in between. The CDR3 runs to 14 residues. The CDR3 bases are TGTGCCAGCACCGGACAGCGTACTAACTATGGCTACACCTTC. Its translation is CASTGQRTNYGYTF.

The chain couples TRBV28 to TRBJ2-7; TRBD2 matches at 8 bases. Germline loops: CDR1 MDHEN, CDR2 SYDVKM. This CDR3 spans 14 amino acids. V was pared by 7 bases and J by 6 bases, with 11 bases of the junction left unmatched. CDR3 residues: CASNEAGDPPEQYF. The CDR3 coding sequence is TGTGCCAGCAACGAAGCGGGAGATCCTCCCGAGCAGTACTTC.

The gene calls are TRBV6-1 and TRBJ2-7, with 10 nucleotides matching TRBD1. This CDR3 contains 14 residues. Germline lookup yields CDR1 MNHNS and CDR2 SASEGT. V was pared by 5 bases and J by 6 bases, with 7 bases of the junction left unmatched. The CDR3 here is CASSSRDRGAEQYF. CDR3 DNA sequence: TGTGCCAGCAGTTCCCGGGACAGGGGTGCCGAGCAGTACTTC.

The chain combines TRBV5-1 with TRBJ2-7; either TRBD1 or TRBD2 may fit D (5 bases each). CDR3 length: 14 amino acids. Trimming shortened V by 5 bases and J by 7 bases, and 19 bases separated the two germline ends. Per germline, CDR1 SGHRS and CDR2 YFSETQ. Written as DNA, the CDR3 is TGCGCCAGCAGTTGGGACGGGCCCAAGCGGGAGCAGTACTTC. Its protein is CASSWDGPKREQYF.

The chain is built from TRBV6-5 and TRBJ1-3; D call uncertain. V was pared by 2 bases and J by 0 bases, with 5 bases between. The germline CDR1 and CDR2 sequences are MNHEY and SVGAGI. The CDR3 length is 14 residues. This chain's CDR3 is CASSYGDSGNTIYF. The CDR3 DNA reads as TGTGCCAGCAGTTACGGGGACTCTGGAAACACCATATATTTT.

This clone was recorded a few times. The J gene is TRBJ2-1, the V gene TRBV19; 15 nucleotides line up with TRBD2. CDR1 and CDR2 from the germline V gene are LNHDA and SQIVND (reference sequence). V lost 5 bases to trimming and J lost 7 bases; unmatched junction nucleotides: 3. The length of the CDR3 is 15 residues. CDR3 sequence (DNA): TGTGCCAGTAGTGGTGGGACTAGCGGGAGGAATGAGCAGTTCTTC. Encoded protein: CASSGGTSGRNEQFF. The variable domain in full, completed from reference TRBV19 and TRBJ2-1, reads DGGITQSPKYLFRKEGQNVTLSCEQNLNHDAMYWYRQDPGQGLRLIYYSQIVNDFQKGDIAEGYSVSREKKESFPLTVTSAQKNPTAFYLCASSGGTSGRNEQFFGPGTRLTVL.